A selection of T cell receptor beta chains follows, all from one sample in a study of shared clonotypes between healthy human individuals. Data came from immunoSEQ multiplex PCR; TCRdb stores just in-frame clones and leaves some out. Here the sample spans about 820,000 clones, around 92% being singletons. Specimen: naive CD8+ T cells sorted from blood. These receptor sequences come from a man aged 25-45 years in good health. The CDR3 runs from the conserved cysteine through the conserved F or W. A D gene is named only where the DNA matches it firmly. Size tells how often a clone was seen (once, few, many) or the class of an expanded clone, and some rows leave it out.

NA | TRBD2 | TRBJ2-1 | TRBV9 | CASSVAIGLAGNEQFF
NA | TRBD1 | TRBJ2-1 | TRBV7-9 | CASSPRQGASYNEQFF
NA | NA | TRBJ2-3 | TRBV14 | CASSHRLTDTQYF
NA | NA | TRBJ1-2 | TRBV7-9 | CASSAGRYGYTF
NA | NA | TRBJ2-3 | TRBV27 | CASSLRTSITDTQYF
NA | NA | TRBJ2-7 | TRBV28 | CASADLEEYEQYF
NA | TRBD1 | TRBJ2-7 | TRBV27 | CASSPTGGFFYEQYF
NA | NA | TRBJ2-1 | TRBV5-1 | CASSLQGLNEQFF
NA | NA | TRBJ1-1 | TRBV6-5 | CASTQGVNTEAFF
NA | TRBD2 | TRBJ2-7 | TRBV7-9 | CATQTSGILWEQYF
once | NA | TRBJ1-2 | TRBV30 | CACMDPLGGYTF
NA | NA | TRBJ2-7 | TRBV6-1 | CASSEVQGGVYEQYF
many | NA | TRBJ1-1 | TRBV5-4 | CASSHRLGRRRMTEAFF
NA | NA | TRBJ1-4 | TRBV9 | CASSVGATTNEKLFF
NA | NA | TRBJ1-1 | TRBV7-8 | CASSPGRVVTEAFF
NA | NA | TRBJ2-2 | TRBV5-1 | CASSLGNTGELFF
NA | NA | TRBJ1-1 | TRBV15 | CATVNRGLNTEAFF
NA | NA | TRBJ2-2 | TRBV5-5 | CASSLDLASGTRTGELFF
NA | NA | TRBJ2-7 | TRBV5-1 | CASSPTGSYEQYF
NA | NA | TRBJ2-7 | TRBV13 | CASSSIDRRYEQYF
NA | TRBD2 | TRBJ2-1 | TRBV29-1 | CSVVGLAGGREQFF
NA | NA | TRBJ1-1 | TRBV27 | CASSLHLLSVNTEAFF
NA | NA | TRBJ2-7 | TRBV10-3 | CAITLTGTLDEQYF
NA | NA | TRBJ2-1 | TRBV4-1 | CASSQARWTLSYNEQFF
NA | NA | TRBJ2-2 | TRBV4-3 | CASSQGRGRNTGELFF
NA | NA | TRBJ1-2 | TRBV7-2 | CASSFDRHGYTF
NA | NA | TRBJ1-1 | TRBV30 | CAGTGRVTEAFF
NA | NA | TRBJ2-5 | TRBV11-3 | CANSLRGYGRETRYF
NA | NA | TRBJ2-2 | TRBV9 | CASRRQNTGELFF
NA | NA | TRBJ2-1 | TRBV11-3 | CASSPRTLAYNEQFF
NA | TRBD1 | TRBJ1-2 | TRBV13 | CASTTGGTGRYGYTF
NA | TRBD1 | TRBJ2-7 | TRBV7-6 | CASSLLGQARYEQYF
NA | TRBD1 | TRBJ1-2 | TRBV5-1 | CASSVAGTGLNYGYTF
NA | NA | TRBJ2-2 | TRBV6-5 | CASSYFTGGDTGELFF
NA | TRBD1 | TRBJ1-5 | TRBV7-9 | CASSLGSGGQPQHF
NA | NA | TRBJ2-7 | TRBV13 | CASSHATTSGIYEQYF
NA | NA | TRBJ2-1 | TRBV5-6 | CASSTPNNLPEQFF